Listed below are T cell receptor beta chains from one sample, sequenced in a study of CD8 T cells in ankylosing spondylitis. Each CDR3 protein gets one entry after TCRdb re-called the 5' RACE reads with MiXCR. The sample has 100,000 to 150,000 distinct CDR3 sequences; approximately 6.8% are singletons. The sample consisted of blood, either unsorted or a sorted T cell fraction (not recorded which). Source of these receptors: a male donor with ankylosing spondylitis or in good health (not recorded which). The CDR3 runs from the conserved cysteine through the conserved F or W. A D gene is named only where the DNA matches it firmly. Clone sizes are given selectively: once, few, many, or a class where the clone is expanded.

J: TRBJ2-2
D: TRBD2
V: TRBV20-1
size: many
DNA: TGCAGTGCGTCGACTAGCGGGAGACCCTACACCGGGGAGCTGTTTTTT
CDR3: CSASTSGRPYTGELFF

J: TRBJ2-5
D: TRBD2
V: TRBV20-1
size: many
DNA: TGCAGTCCCTCAGCGCCGGGGGGGACTGAGACCCAGTACTTC
CDR3: CSPSAPGGTETQYF

J: TRBJ2-2
D: TRBD2
V: TRBV19
size: NA
DNA: TGTGCCAGCGGCGGGAGGGCGAACACCGGGGAGCTGTTTTTT
CDR3: CASGGRANTGELFF

J: TRBJ2-6
D: TRBD1
V: TRBV5-7
size: many
DNA: TGTGCCAGCAGCGTGGGACAGGGGATAGCTGGGGCCAACGTCCTGACTTTC
CDR3: CASSVGQGIAGANVLTF

J: TRBJ1-1
D: TRBD1
V: TRBV7-9
size: few
DNA: TGTGCCAGCAGCCCCCGGACAGGGTTGAACACTGAAGCTTTCTTT
CDR3: CASSPRTGLNTEAFF

J: TRBJ2-1
D: NA
V: TRBV5-1
size: many
DNA: TGCGCCAGCAGCTTGCTGTCGGGAGTAACCTACAATGAGCAGTTCTTC
CDR3: CASSLLSGVTYNEQFF

J: TRBJ2-3
D: NA
V: TRBV5-1
size: many
DNA: TGCGCCAGCAGCGCGCCGGACAGCGCATACGGGTCGGATACGCAGTATTTT
CDR3: CASSAPDSAYGSDTQYF

J: TRBJ2-3
D: TRBD2
V: TRBV2
size: many
DNA: TGTGCCAGAGGGACTAGCAATTTAACAGATACGCAGTATTTT
CDR3: CARGTSNLTDTQYF

J: TRBJ2-1
D: NA
V: TRBV19
size: many
DNA: TGTGCCAGTGCCCTGGACAATGAGCAGTTCTTC
CDR3: CASALDNEQFF

J: TRBJ1-2
D: NA
V: TRBV5-5
size: many
DNA: TGTGCCAGCAGTTGGGGTCAGGCACTCGGCTACACCTTC
CDR3: CASSWGQALGYTF

J: TRBJ2-1
D: TRBD2
V: TRBV5-4
size: many
DNA: TGTGCCAGCAGCGCCCCGGGACTAGCGCGCTCCTACAATGAGCAGTTCTTC
CDR3: CASSAPGLARSYNEQFF

J: TRBJ1-5
D: TRBD1
V: TRBV20-1
size: many
DNA: TGCAGTGCTAGAGCCGGCAGGGGGCTCAATAATCCCCAGCATTTT
CDR3: CSARAGRGLNNPQHF

J: TRBJ2-7
D: NA
V: TRBV5-1
size: many
DNA: TGCGCCAGCAGCCCCGCGGGCAGCTCCTACGAGCAGTACTTC
CDR3: CASSPAGSSYEQYF

J: TRBJ2-7
D: TRBD2
V: TRBV10-3
size: many
DNA: TGTGCCATCAGGGCAGGGACTAGCGGGGACCTGGACGAGCAGTACTTC
CDR3: CAIRAGTSGDLDEQYF

J: TRBJ1-5
D: NA
V: TRBV12-3/TRBV12-4
size: many
DNA: TGTGCCAGCAGTTTTCCAGGGGTAGGCCCCCAGCATTTT
CDR3: CASSFPGVGPQHF

J: TRBJ2-2
D: TRBD1
V: TRBV5-1
size: many
DNA: TGCGCCAGCAGCTGGAGGACAGGGGTCAACACCGGGGAGCTGTTTTTT
CDR3: CASSWRTGVNTGELFF

J: TRBJ2-7
D: TRBD1
V: TRBV20-1
size: many
DNA: TGCAGTGGCCTACAGGGGGGAGAGCAGTACTTC
CDR3: CSGLQGGEQYF

J: TRBJ1-2
D: TRBD1
V: TRBV29-1
size: many
DNA: TGCAGCGTTGAGGGACAGCTCTATGGCTACACCTTC
CDR3: CSVEGQLYGYTF

J: TRBJ2-5
D: TRBD2
V: TRBV5-1
size: many
DNA: TGCGCCAGCAGCGTATCCGGGACTAGCGGAGTGGGAGAGACCCAGTACTTC
CDR3: CASSVSGTSGVGETQYF

J: TRBJ2-7
D: NA
V: TRBV5-1
size: many
DNA: TGCGCCAGCAGTCTTACGGGTTCCTACGAGCAGTACTTC
CDR3: CASSLTGSYEQYF

J: TRBJ2-1
D: NA
V: TRBV12-3/TRBV12-4
size: NA
DNA: TGTGCCAGCAGCCTAGGAAGCGGATACAATGAGCAGTTCTTC
CDR3: CASSLGSGYNEQFF

J: TRBJ2-5
D: TRBD1
V: TRBV12-3/TRBV12-4
size: many
DNA: TGTGCCAGCAAGCGGACAGGGGGCGTAGAGACCCAGTACTTC
CDR3: CASKRTGGVETQYF

J: TRBJ1-2
D: TRBD1
V: TRBV20-1
size: many
DNA: TGCAGTGCTGGGGGGACAGGGACCTTTAACTATGGCTACACCTTC
CDR3: CSAGGTGTFNYGYTF

J: TRBJ2-7
D: TRBD1
V: TRBV2
size: many
DNA: TGTGCCAGCAGTACAACCCCGGGGACAGGGGGTTCCTACGAGCAGTACTTC
CDR3: CASSTTPGTGGSYEQYF

J: TRBJ2-4
D: TRBD1
V: TRBV5-5
size: few
DNA: TGTGCCAGCAGCCGGCGGACAGGGGGGGACAAAAACATTCAGTACTTC
CDR3: CASSRRTGGDKNIQYF

J: TRBJ1-2
D: NA
V: TRBV5-1
size: many
DNA: TGCGCCAGCAGCTTGGTCGGCGGAGCTAACTATGGCTACACCTTC
CDR3: CASSLVGGANYGYTF

J: TRBJ1-1
D: NA
V: TRBV20-1
size: few
DNA: TGCAGTGCGCCCTGGTGGGGGGCTAGGAACACTGAAGCTTTCTTT
CDR3: CSAPWWGARNTEAFF

J: TRBJ2-7
D: NA
V: TRBV18
size: few
DNA: TGTGCCACCTCACCGTTATCCTCCTACGAGCAGTACTTC
CDR3: CATSPLSSYEQYF

J: TRBJ2-5
D: TRBD1
V: TRBV10-3
size: many
DNA: TGTGCCATCAGTGAGTTGACAGGGGCAGAGACCCAGTACTTC
CDR3: CAISELTGAETQYF

J: TRBJ2-7
D: NA
V: TRBV12-3/TRBV12-4
size: many
DNA: TGTGCCAGCAGTCATAGGGTGACCTCCTACGAGCAGTACTTC
CDR3: CASSHRVTSYEQYF

J: TRBJ2-3
D: NA
V: TRBV3-1
size: many
DNA: TGTGCCAGCAGCCAACCTGTAACAGATACGCAGTATTTT
CDR3: CASSQPVTDTQYF

J: TRBJ1-6
D: TRBD1
V: TRBV7-3
size: many
DNA: TGTGCCAGCAGCTTCGACAGGGTTAGAACACCCCTCCACTTT
CDR3: CASSFDRVRTPLHF

J: TRBJ1-6
D: TRBD1
V: TRBV20-1
size: many
DNA: TGCAGTGCTAGAGAAAGACAGGGTCGCTCACCCCTCCACTTT
CDR3: CSARERQGRSPLHF

J: TRBJ1-1
D: NA
V: TRBV5-6
size: many
DNA: TGTGCCAGCAGCTCCGCAGTAGAAGCTTTCTTT
CDR3: CASSSAVEAFF

J: TRBJ1-2
D: TRBD1
V: TRBV7-9
size: many
DNA: TGTGCCAGCAGCCGGACGACAGGGAACTATGGCTACACCTTC
CDR3: CASSRTTGNYGYTF

J: TRBJ1-5
D: NA
V: TRBV5-1
size: many
DNA: TGCGCCAGCAGCTTGGATGCCGGGGATCAGCCCCAGCATTTT
CDR3: CASSLDAGDQPQHF

J: TRBJ2-3
D: NA
V: TRBV5-1
size: many
DNA: TGCGCCAGCAGCCTTGAGGCCCTATTCGATACGCAGTATTTT
CDR3: CASSLEALFDTQYF

J: TRBJ2-5
D: TRBD2
V: TRBV5-1
size: many
DNA: TGCGCCAGCACCGGCCTTGGTCTAGCGGGGCAAGAGACCCAGTACTTC
CDR3: CASTGLGLAGQETQYF

J: TRBJ1-1
D: NA
V: TRBV5-1
size: many
DNA: TGCGCCAGCTATAGGGACACCTTGAACACTGAAGCTTTCTTT
CDR3: CASYRDTLNTEAFF

J: TRBJ2-5
D: TRBD1
V: TRBV27
size: few
DNA: TGTGCCAGCAGTTTATTAGAGTTTCCGGGACAGGGGGAAGAGACCCAGTACTTC
CDR3: CASSLLEFPGQGEETQYF

J: TRBJ2-1
D: NA
V: TRBV5-1
size: many
DNA: TGCGCCAGCAGCTACCGCCCAGATAGCTCCTACAATGAGCAGTTCTTC
CDR3: CASSYRPDSSYNEQFF